This T cell receptor beta chain was recovered during a study of identical twins listed by TCRdb under 2016. In terms of the full investigation: To test whether fetal clonotypes persist, this study deep-sequenced TCR alpha and beta repertoires from monozygotic twins, from unrelated adults of various ages, and from cord blood. To rule out contamination, the twin experiments were replicated at different times with different library preparation protocols.

Paper-wide results and their limitations: Abundant cord blood beta clonotypes carried fewer insertions; young adult naive repertoires showed a weaker similar trend, while memory repertoires showed none. Invariant T cells such as MAIT and iNKT could partly confound zero-insertion analyses, though diverse VJ usage argued against this for most clonotypes. Compared with coincidental sharing between unrelated individuals, out-of-frame TCR alpha sequences shared between twins showed an excess of sequences with low generation probability. Excess twin sharing in beta out-of-frame sequences was weaker because fewer shared sequences lowered the signal-to-noise ratio. In monozygotic twins, out-of-frame TCR alpha sharing was systematically underestimated by recombination models, although the models agreed with sharing between unrelated individuals. Because the same donors could not be followed over many years, the conclusions relied on cross-sectional statistical analysis.

Every donor in the study was a healthy Caucasian. The twin cohort comprised three pairs of female monozygotic twins, all aged roughly 18 to 29 years. The RNA used for TCR libraries was isolated from peripheral blood mononuclear cells. Library prep was done by 5' RACE. Sequencing was carried out with an Illumina HiSeq 2000. A universal primer binding site was added through template switching, and the final cDNA carried a unique molecular identifier so that TCR cDNA molecules could be counted accurately. First-strand cDNA for TCR alpha and beta chains was synthesized from specific primers in the conserved constant-segment region. To control for contamination, every cDNA library carried two barcodes: a SMART-Mk sample barcode plus Illumina barcodes. Two successive PCR steps introduced TruSeq adapter sequences along with Illumina sample barcodes. Sequencing of the TCR alpha and beta cDNA libraries was done on the Illumina HiSeq platform using custom primers. The paper's processing steps were these. MiGEC was used to process raw reads and extract unique molecular identifiers, and MiXCR was used to find CDR3 positions. For each individual, recombination models were inferred using an EM algorithm with the repgenHMM and IGoR tools. Shared clonotypes were analyzed with the tcR package in R, and sharing was normalized by the product of cloneset sizes. To study raw recombination free of thymic and clonal selection effects, out-of-frame nonproductive sequences were analyzed. TCRdb cleaned the public reads at Q25 with fastp, built clones with MiXCR and kept in-frame beta chains. Every distinct CDR3 protein forms one entry, paired with its most common genes and DNA. None of the V and J calls come from the authors' own analysis; TCRdb made them. This sample lists roughly 570,000 distinct CDR3 sequences; approximately 10% were detected once. Jointly, the top ten make up 2.5% to 3.5% of the sample.

The germline V gene supplies CDR1 MNHEY and CDR2 SVGEGT. From cysteine to phenylalanine, the CDR3 is 16 amino acids long. The entry retains the CDR3 DNA only, 48 bases that are in frame from base 1. Trimming removed 2 bases from V and 4 bases from J; the gene matches leave 10 bases unexplained. This clonotype appeared many times. Which antigen it targets is not known. No base qualities exist here, and no much larger clone lies one base off it. These data were also reused for a study on yellow fever vaccine responses in identical twins. The second study also describes: According to the authors, the vaccine-induced T cell response in identical twins seemed to be partly convergent and partly specific to each individual. In the study, vaccine-responding T cell clones were precisely tracked in identical twins.

The sequence was obtained from a woman between 18 and 29 years old in good health. Sequenced: PBMCs. The sequence links TRBV6-2 or TRBV6-3 to TRBJ2-5; 7 central nucleotides agree with TRBD2. DNA sequence: TGTGCCAGCAGTTACGTTCTAGCGGCCCATTCAGAGACCCAGTACTTC. Its translation is CASSYVLAAHSETQYF.